Listed here is a single T cell receptor beta chain. The antigen is not known. This record comes from a study of monozygotic twins with inflammatory bowel disease. Study results and limitations: Twins with IBD had fewer clonotypes in common with others than healthy twins, particularly during disease activity.

Germline assignment: CDR1 MNHEY and CDR2 SVGAGI. The CDR3 spans 13 residues. One entry per CDR3 protein, without DNA, is what TCRdb gives after re-calling the 5' RACE reads. The table for this sample gives approximately 210,000 distinct CDR3 sequences. This TCR was recovered from a human donor with ulcerative colitis or Crohn's disease, or a healthy co-twin of an affected twin (not recorded which). The chain couples TRBV6-5 to TRBJ1-2. Material: blood. CDR3 in amino acids: CASRKLGVYGYTF.